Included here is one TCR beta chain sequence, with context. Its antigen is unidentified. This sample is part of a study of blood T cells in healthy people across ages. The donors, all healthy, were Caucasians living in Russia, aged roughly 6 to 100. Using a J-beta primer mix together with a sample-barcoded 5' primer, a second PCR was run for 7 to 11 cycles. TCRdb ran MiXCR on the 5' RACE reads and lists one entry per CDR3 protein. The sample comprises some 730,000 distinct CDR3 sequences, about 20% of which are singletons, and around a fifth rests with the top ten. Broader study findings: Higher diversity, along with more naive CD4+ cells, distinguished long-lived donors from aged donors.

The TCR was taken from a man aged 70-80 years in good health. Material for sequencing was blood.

The CDR3 reads CSARVEGGYNQPQHF. The CDR3 coding sequence is TGCAGTGCTAGAGTAGAAGGGGGCTACAATCAGCCCCAGCATTTT. V gene TRBV20-1 combines with J gene TRBJ1-5; TRBD1 matches at 7 bases. Germline V gene data show CDR1 as DFQATT and CDR2 as SNEGSKA (reference sequence). V shed 1 base and J 3 bases; nucleotides not matched to a gene: 6. This CDR3 region has 15 residues.